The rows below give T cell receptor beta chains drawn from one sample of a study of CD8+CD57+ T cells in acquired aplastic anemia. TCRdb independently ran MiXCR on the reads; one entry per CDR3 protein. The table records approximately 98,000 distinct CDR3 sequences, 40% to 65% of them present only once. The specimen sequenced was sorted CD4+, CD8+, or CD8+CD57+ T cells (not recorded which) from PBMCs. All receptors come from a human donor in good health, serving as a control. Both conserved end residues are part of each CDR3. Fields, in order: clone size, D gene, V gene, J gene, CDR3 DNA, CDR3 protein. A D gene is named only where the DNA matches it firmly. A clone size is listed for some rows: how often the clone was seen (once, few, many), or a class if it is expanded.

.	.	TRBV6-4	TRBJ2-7	TGTGCCAGCAGTGACAATCCTGGTCCTGCCTACGAGCAGTACTTC	CASSDNPGPAYEQYF
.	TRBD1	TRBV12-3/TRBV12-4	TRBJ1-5	TGTGCCAGCAGACGTCCCGGGACAGGGAGCGTGGCGGGAGTCAATCAGCCCCAGCATTTT	CASRRPGTGSVAGVNQPQHF
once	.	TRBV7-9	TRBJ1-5	TGTGCCAGCAGCTTAGCAGGTGAGCCCCAGCATTTT	CASSLAGEPQHF
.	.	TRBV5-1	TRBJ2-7	TGCGCCAGCAGCTTGGTCCAAAGCTCCTACGAGCAGTACTTC	CASSLVQSSYEQYF
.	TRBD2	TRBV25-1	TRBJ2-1	TGTGCCAGCACCTCACTAGCGGGGGGCCTTAATGAGCAGTTCTTC	CASTSLAGGLNEQFF
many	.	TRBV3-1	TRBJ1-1	TGTGCCAGCAGCCAATCCCTCCGGGTTATGAACACTGAAGCTTTCTTT	CASSQSLRVMNTEAFF
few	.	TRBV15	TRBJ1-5	TGTGCCACCAGCAGAGTAGGGGCAAGCAATCAGCCCCAGCATTTT	CATSRVGASNQPQHF
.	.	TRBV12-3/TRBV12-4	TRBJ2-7	TGTGCCAGCAGTTGGGATCCAGGGAACGAGCAGTACTTC	CASSWDPGNEQYF
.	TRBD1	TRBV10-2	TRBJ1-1	TGCGCCAGCAGTGACCAGGGGGCGAGGACTGAAGCTTTCTTT	CASSDQGARTEAFF
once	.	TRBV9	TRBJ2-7	TGTGCCAGCAGCCCCCTGGGGGCGTACGAGCAGTACTTC	CASSPLGAYEQYF
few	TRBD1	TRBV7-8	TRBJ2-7	TGTGCCAGCAGAGGACAGGGAAACTACGAGCAGTACTTC	CASRGQGNYEQYF
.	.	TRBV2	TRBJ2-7	TGTGCCAGCAGTGTCCAGGGAATATCCTACGAGCAGTACTTC	CASSVQGISYEQYF
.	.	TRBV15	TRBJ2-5	TGTGCCACCAGCAGAGGTTCTATCGGGGGCGCTGAGACCCAGTACTTC	CATSRGSIGGAETQYF
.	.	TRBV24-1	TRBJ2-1	TGTGCCACCAGTGATTTGACGGGTGACTGGCGGTTCTTC	CATSDLTGDWRFF
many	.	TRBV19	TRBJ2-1	TGTGCCAGTAGTATGGGTGGGGGGGCAGGAAATGAGCAGTTCTTC	CASSMGGGAGNEQFF
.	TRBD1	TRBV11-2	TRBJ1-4	TGTGCCAGCAGCTTAGACGGACAGGGGGCTTGGACGGGCCATGAAAAACTGTTTTTT	CASSLDGQGAWTGHEKLFF
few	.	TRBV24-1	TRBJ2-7	TGTGCCACCAGTGATTCGACCAGGGGCGAGCAGTACTTC	CATSDSTRGEQYF
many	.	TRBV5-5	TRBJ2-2	TGTGCCAGCAGCTTGGCACAGCTCACCGGGGAGCTGTTTTTT	CASSLAQLTGELFF
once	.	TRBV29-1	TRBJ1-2	TGCAGCGCTACAGGGCCCGGCTACACCTTC	CSATGPGYTF
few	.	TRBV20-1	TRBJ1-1	TGCAGTGCTAGTAGTGTGACTGAAGCTTTCTTT	CSASSVTEAFF
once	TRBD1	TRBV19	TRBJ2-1	TGTGCCAGTAGTCTAGACAGGGCGAACAATGAGCAGTTCTTC	CASSLDRANNEQFF
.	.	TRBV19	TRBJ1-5	TGTGCCAGTCAGGGACGGAATCAGCCCCAGCATTTT	CASQGRNQPQHF
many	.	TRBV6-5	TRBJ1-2	TGTGCCAGCAGTTACTCGCGGACAGAAGAGTATGGCTACACCTTC	CASSYSRTEEYGYTF
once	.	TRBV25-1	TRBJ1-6	TGTGCCAGCTCACCAGGGGTGCAGAACCTCAATTCACCCCTCCACTTT	CASSPGVQNLNSPLHF